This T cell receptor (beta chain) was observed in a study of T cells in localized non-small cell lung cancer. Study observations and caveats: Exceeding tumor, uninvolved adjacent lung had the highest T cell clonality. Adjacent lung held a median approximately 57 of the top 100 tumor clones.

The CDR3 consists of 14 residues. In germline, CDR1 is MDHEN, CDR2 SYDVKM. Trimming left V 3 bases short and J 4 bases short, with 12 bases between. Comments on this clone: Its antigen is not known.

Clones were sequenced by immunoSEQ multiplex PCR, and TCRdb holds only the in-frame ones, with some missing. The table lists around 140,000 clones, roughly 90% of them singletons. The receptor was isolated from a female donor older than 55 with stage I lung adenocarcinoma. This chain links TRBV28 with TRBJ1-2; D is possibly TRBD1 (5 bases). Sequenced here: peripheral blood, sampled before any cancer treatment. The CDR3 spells CASSFPAGTYGYTF. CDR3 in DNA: TGTGCCAGCAGTTTCCCCGCGGGGACCTATGGCTACACCTTC.